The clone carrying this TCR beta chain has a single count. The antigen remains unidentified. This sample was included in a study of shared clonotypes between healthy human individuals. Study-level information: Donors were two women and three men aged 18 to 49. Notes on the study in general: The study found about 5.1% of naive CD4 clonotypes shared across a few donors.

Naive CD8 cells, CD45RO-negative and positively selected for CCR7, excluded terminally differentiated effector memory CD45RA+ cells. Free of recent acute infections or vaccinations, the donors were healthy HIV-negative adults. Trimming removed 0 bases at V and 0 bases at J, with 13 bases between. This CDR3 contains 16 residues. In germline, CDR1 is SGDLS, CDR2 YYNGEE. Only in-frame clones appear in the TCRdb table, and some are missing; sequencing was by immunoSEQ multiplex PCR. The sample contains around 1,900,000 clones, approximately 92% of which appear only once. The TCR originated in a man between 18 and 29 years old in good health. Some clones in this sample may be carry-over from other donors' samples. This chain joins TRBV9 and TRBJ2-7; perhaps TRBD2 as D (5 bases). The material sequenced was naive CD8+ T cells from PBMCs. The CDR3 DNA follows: TGTGCCAGCAGCGTAGGGATAGACTATCTCTCCTACGAGCAGTACTTC. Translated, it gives CASSVGIDYLSYEQYF.